This T cell receptor (beta chain) was sequenced during a study of cytomegalovirus exposure and HLA in healthy donors. Study-level background: Researchers found that roughly 80% of under 450 genotyped donors fell within the Caucasian-associated ancestry cluster.

The PCR was carried out with 60 Vbeta primers and 13 Jbeta primers. Repertoires were generated with immunoSEQ multiplex PCR, while TCRdb's copy carries only in-frame clones and drops some. This sample carries about 160,000 clones, over 70% of them seen once, and the ten largest clones take around 4.5%. This clone showed up just a few times. The sequencing input was PBMCs. This sequence originates from a man under 40 in good health and CMV-seronegative.

The CDR3 DNA is TGTGCCAGCAGGCAGGGTACTGAAAAACTGTTTTTT. It translates to CASRQGTEKLFF. This sequence joins TRBV2 and TRBJ1-4; TRBD1 is a possible D gene (5 bases). Germline V gives CDR1 SNHLY, CDR2 FYNNEI. This CDR3 contains 12 residues. Trimming pared 6 bases from V and 7 bases from J, leaving 9 bases between.